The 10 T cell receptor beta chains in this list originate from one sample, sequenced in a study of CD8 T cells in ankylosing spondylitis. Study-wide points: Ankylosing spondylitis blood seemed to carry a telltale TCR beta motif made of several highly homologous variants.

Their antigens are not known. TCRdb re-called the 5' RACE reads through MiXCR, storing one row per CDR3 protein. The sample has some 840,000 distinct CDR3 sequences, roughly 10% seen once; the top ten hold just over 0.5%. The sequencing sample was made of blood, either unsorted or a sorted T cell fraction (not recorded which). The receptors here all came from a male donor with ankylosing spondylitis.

CDR3 region: CASSRFIFANTGELFF. CDR3 DNA sequence: TGCGCCAGCAGCCGTTTTATTTTCGCGAACACCGGGGAGCTGTTTTTT. The V gene is TRBV4-1, the J gene TRBJ2-2; D is undetermined. Trimming left V 4 bases short and J 0 bases short, with 12 bases between. This CDR3 has 16 residues. Germline-derived CDR1 and CDR2 are MGHRA and YSYEKL.

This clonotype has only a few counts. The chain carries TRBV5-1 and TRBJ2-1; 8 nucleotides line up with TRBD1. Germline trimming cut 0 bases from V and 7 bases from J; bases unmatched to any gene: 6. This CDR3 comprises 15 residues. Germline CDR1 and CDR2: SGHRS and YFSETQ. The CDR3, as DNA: TGCGCCAGCAGCTTGGTGCCAGGGGGCTGGAATGAGCAGTTCTTC. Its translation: CASSLVPGGWNEQFF.

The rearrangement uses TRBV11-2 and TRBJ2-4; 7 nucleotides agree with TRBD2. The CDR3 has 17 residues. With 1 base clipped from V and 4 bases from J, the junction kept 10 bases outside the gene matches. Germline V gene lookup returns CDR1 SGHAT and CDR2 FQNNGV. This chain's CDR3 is CASSLGLSSGIKNIQYF. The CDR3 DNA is TGTGCCAGCAGCTTAGGTCTGTCTAGCGGTATTAAAAACATTCAGTACTTC.

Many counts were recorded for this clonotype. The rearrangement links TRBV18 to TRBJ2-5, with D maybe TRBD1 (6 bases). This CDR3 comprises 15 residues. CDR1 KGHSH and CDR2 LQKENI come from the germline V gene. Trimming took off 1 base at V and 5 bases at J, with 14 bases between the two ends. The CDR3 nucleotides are TGTGCCAGCTCACCACAGCAGGGGATGCGGGAGACCCAGTACTTC. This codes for CASSPQQGMRETQYF.

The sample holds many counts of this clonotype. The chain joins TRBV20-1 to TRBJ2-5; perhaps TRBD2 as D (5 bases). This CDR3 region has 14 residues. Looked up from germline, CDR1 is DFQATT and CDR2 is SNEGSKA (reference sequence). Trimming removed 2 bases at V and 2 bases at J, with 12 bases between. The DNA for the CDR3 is TGCAGTGCTAGACTGGCGGGTAGACAAGAGACCCAGTACTTC. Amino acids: CSARLAGRQETQYF.

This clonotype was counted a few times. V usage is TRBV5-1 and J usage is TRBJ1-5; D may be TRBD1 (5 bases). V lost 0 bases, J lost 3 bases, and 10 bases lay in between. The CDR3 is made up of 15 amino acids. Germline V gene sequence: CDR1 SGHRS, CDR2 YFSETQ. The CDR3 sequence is CASSLAGNFNQPQHF. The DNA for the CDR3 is TGCGCCAGCAGCTTGGCAGGGAACTTCAATCAGCCCCAGCATTTT. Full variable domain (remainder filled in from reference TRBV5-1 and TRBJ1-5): KAGVTQTPRYLIKTRGQQVTLSCSPISGHRSVSWYQQTPGQGLQFLFEYFSETQRNKGNFPGRFSGRQFSNSRSEMNVSTLELGDSALYLCASSLAGNFNQPQHFGDGTRLSIL.

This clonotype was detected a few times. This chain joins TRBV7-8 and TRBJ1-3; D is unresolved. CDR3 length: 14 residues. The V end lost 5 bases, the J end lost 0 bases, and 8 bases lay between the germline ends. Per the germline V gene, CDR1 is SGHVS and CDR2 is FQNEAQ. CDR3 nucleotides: TGTGCCAGCAGCCCTCGTGCCTCTGGAAACACCATATATTTT. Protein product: CASSPRASGNTIYF.

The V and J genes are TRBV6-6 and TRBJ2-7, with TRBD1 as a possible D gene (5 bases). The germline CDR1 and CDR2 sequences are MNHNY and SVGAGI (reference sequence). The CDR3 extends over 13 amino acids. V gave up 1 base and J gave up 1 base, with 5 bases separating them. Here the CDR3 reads CASSYYRSYEQYF. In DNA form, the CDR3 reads TGTGCCAGCAGTTACTACAGGTCCTACGAGCAGTACTTC.

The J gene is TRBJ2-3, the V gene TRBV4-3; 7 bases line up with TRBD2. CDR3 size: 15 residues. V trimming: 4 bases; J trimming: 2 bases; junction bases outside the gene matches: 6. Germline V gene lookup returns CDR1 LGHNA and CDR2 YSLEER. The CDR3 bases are TGCGCCAGCAGCCGCACCGGGACTACCACAGATACGCAGTATTTT. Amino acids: CASSRTGTTTDTQYF.

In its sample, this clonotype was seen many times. The CDR3 DNA sequence: TGCAGTGCCTTACAGGGGATAAGCAATCAGCCCCAGCATTTT. Translated, it gives CSALQGISNQPQHF. V gene TRBV20-1 combines with J gene TRBJ1-5; TRBD1 agrees at 7 bases. V dropped 6 bases and J dropped 1; count of bases not matched to a gene: 6. Per the germline V gene, CDR1 is DFQATT and CDR2 is SNEGSKA (reference sequence). This CDR3 has 14 residues.